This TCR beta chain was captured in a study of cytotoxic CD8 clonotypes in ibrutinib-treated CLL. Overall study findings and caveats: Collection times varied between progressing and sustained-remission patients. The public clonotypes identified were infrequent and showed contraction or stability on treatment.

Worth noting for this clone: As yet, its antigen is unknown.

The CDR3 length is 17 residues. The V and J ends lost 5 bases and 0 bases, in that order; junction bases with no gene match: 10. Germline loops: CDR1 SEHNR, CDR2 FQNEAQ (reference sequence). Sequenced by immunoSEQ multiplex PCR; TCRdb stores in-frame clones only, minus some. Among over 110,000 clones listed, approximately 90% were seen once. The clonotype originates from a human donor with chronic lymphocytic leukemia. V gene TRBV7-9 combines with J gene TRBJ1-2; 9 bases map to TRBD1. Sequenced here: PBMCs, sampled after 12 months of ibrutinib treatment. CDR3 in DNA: TGTGCCAGCAGCCCGAGGACAGGGGAGGGAGCTAACTATGGCTACACCTTC. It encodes CASSPRTGEGANYGYTF.